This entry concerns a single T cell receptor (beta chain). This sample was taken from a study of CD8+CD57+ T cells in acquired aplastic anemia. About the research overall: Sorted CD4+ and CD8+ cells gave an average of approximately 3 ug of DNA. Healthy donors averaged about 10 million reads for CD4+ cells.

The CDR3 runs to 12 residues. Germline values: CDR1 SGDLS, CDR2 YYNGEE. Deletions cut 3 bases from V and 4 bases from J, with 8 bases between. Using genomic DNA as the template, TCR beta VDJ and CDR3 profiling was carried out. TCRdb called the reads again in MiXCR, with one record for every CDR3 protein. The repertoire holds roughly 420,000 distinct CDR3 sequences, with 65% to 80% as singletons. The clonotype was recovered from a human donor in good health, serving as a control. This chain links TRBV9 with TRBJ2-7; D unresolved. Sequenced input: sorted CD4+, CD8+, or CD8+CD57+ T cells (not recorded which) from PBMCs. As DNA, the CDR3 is TGTGCCAGCAGCGATGACCTGTACGAGCAGTACTTC. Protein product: CASSDDLYEQYF.